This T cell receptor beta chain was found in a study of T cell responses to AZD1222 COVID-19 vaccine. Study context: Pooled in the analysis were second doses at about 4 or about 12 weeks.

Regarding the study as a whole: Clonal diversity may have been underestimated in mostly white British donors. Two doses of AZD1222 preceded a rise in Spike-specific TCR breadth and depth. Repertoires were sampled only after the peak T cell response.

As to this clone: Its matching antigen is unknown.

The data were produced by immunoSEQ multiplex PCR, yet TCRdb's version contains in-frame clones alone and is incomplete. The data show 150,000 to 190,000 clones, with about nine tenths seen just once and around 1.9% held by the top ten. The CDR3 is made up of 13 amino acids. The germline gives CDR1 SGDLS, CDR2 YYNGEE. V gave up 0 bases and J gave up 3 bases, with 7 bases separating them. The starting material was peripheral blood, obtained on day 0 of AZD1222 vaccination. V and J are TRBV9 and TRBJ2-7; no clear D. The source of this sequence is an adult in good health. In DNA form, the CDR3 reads TGTGCCAGCAGCGTAGACCACAACTACGAGCAGTACTTC. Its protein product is CASSVDHNYEQYF.